This TCR beta chain comes out of a study of blood T cell repertoires in COVID-19. From germline, CDR1 is SGHRS and CDR2 YFSETQ. There are 14 residues in the CDR3. J gave up 3 bases and V 4 bases, and 3 bases lay outside the gene matches. As handled by the study authors: It was from reference gene primer amplification that nucleated cell counts were estimated. Measured with immunoSEQ multiplex PCR; TCRdb has only the in-frame clones, and not every one. V, J and clone size derive from that table, while D and trimming were established from the DNA sequence. This repertoire shows around 150,000 clones, 80% to 85% found once; its top ten account for roughly 5%. Clinical history as reported by participants underpinned cohort assignment.

The chain uses TRBV5-1 and TRBJ2-5; 10 bases map to TRBD1. This sequence was found in a man between 65 and 85 years old who had been exposed to COVID-19. Sequenced material: PBMCs or T cells enriched from blood (not recorded which). The chain's CDR3 is CASSPGTGEETQYF. The CDR3 bases are TGCGCCAGCAGCCCCGGGACAGGGGAAGAGACCCAGTACTTC.